The rows below give T cell receptor beta chains drawn from one sample of a study of blood T cell repertoires in COVID-19. Some clones are missing from TCRdb's copy, which holds only in-frame ones; the method was immunoSEQ multiplex PCR. This table holds 350,000 to 450,000 clones, roughly nine tenths found once. Sequenced sample: PBMCs or T cells enriched from blood (not recorded which). These receptors all stem from a woman aged 40 to 50 who had been exposed to COVID-19. Each CDR3 is given with its conserved first and last residue. The order of the fields is D gene, J gene, V gene, clone size, CDR3 protein, CDR3 DNA. D genes are given only for firm matches. Where a row states a size, it is once, few, many or the class of an expanded clone; other rows omit it.

TRBD1,TRBJ2-1,TRBV5-1,.,CASSPLGTAGQGYNEQFF,TGCGCCAGCAGCCCACTAGGTACGGCCGGACAGGGGTACAATGAGCAGTTCTTC
.,TRBJ1-5,TRBV6-1,.,CASSEPGRAGGNQPQHF,TGTGCCAGCAGTGAACCGGGCAGGGCGGGAGGTAATCAGCCCCAGCATTTT
TRBD1,TRBJ1-4,TRBV4-3,.,CASSQGDRDGEKLFF,TGCGCCAGCAGCCAAGGAGACAGGGACGGAGAAAAACTGTTTTTT
TRBD1,TRBJ1-4,TRBV5-6,.,CASSQREQGQKLFF,TGTGCCAGCAGCCAGAGGGAACAGGGGCAAAAACTGTTTTTT
.,TRBJ1-1,TRBV18,few,CASSGNRAANTEAFF,TGTGCCAGCTCAGGGAACAGGGCCGCAAACACTGAAGCTTTCTTT
TRBD1,TRBJ1-4,TRBV7-9,.,CASSRDRLNEKLFF,TGTGCCAGCAGTAGGGACAGGCTAAATGAAAAACTGTTTTTT
TRBD1,TRBJ1-1,TRBV19,.,CASDRGRGTEAFF,TGTGCCAGCGACAGGGGGCGGGGCACTGAAGCTTTCTTT
.,TRBJ1-5,TRBV11-2,few,CASSLDRDQPQHF,TGTGCCAGCAGCTTAGATCGGGATCAGCCCCAGCATTTT
.,TRBJ1-5,TRBV9,.,CASSVEANPRNNQPQHF,TGTGCCAGCAGCGTAGAGGCAAACCCGAGGAACAATCAGCCCCAGCATTTT
TRBD1,TRBJ1-2,TRBV10-3,once,CAISEGQGLGGYTF,TGTGCCATCAGTGAGGGACAGGGGCTGGGAGGCTACACCTTC
TRBD2,TRBJ2-1,TRBV5-1,.,CASSSGLAGASSEQFF,TGCGCCAGCAGCTCAGGACTAGCGGGAGCCTCCAGTGAGCAGTTCTTC
TRBD2,TRBJ2-7,TRBV7-6,.,CASSPGTSGSSEQYF,TGTGCCAGCAGCCCGGGTACTAGCGGGAGCTCCGAGCAGTACTTC
.,TRBJ1-6,TRBV7-9,.,CASSLGTLDSPLHF,TGTGCCAGCAGCTTAGGGACATTGGATTCACCCCTCCACTTT
.,TRBJ1-3,TRBV2,.,CASSDDRTGNTIYF,TGTGCCAGCAGTGACGACAGAACTGGAAACACCATATATTTT
TRBD1,TRBJ1-1,TRBV5-1,.,CASSEDQDREAFF,TGCGCCAGCAGCGAGGACCAGGACAGGGAAGCTTTCTTT
.,TRBJ1-2,TRBV11-2,.,CASSFGPGGYTF,TGTGCCAGCAGCTTCGGCCCCGGGGGCTACACCTTC
TRBD2,TRBJ2-7,TRBV5-1,.,CASSLPGLAGESEQYF,TGCGCCAGCAGCTTGCCTGGACTAGCGGGAGAAAGCGAGCAGTACTTC
.,TRBJ1-5,TRBV29-1,.,CSVGLGNQPQHF,TGCAGCGTTGGGCTGGGCAATCAGCCCCAGCATTTT
TRBD1,TRBJ2-7,TRBV9,.,CASSVGPGQGLVYEQYF,TGTGCCAGCAGCGTAGGACCTGGACAGGGTTTAGTGTACGAGCAGTACTTC
TRBD2,TRBJ2-1,TRBV5-4,.,CASSLGLAGNNEQFF,TGTGCCAGCAGCTTGGGGCTAGCGGGGAACAATGAGCAGTTCTTC
.,TRBJ1-2,TRBV10-1,.,CASSESRQGFNYGYTF,TGCGCCAGCAGTGAGTCTCGGCAGGGATTTAACTATGGCTACACCTTC
.,TRBJ1-6,TRBV7-9,.,CASSITGNSPLHF,TGTGCCAGCAGCATAACAGGGAATTCACCCCTCCACTTT
TRBD2,TRBJ2-1,TRBV2,.,CASSETTSGRYDEQFF,TGTGCCAGCAGTGAAACTACTAGCGGGAGGTATGATGAGCAGTTCTTC
.,TRBJ1-6,TRBV19,.,CASSNGVRSPLHF,TGTGCCAGTAGTAACGGGGTGAGATCACCCCTCCACTTT
TRBD2,TRBJ2-5,TRBV30,.,CAWSLGGKETQYF,TGTGCCTGGAGTCTCGGGGGGAAAGAGACCCAGTACTTC
.,TRBJ1-2,TRBV6-2/TRBV6-3,.,CASSYFQGKYGYTF,TGTGCCAGCAGTTACTTCCAGGGAAAGTATGGCTACACCTTC
.,TRBJ1-1,TRBV18,.,CASSRTGPNTEAFF,TGTGCCAGCTCGCGCACAGGGCCGAACACTGAAGCTTTCTTT
.,TRBJ2-5,TRBV5-1,.,CASSRMVGAGETQYF,TGCGCCAGCAGCCGGATGGTGGGGGCTGGGGAGACCCAGTACTTC
.,TRBJ1-2,TRBV25-1,.,CASSQRNGLRGYTF,TGTGCCAGCAGTCAACGTAATGGTTTGCGTGGCTACACCTTC
TRBD1,TRBJ1-4,TRBV5-8,.,CASSLWTGRRTNEKLFF,TGTGCCAGCAGCTTGTGGACAGGGCGGAGAACTAATGAAAAACTGTTTTTT
TRBD1,TRBJ1-2,TRBV27,.,CASSLSRIGQGGHYGYTF,TGTGCCAGCAGTTTATCGAGGATAGGCCAGGGGGGTCACTATGGCTACACCTTC
TRBD2,TRBJ2-1,TRBV27,.,CASAKETSGDEQFF,TGTGCCAGCGCAAAGGAAACTAGCGGGGATGAGCAGTTCTTC
.,TRBJ2-3,TRBV6-5,.,CASSPQTGRYTQYF,TGTGCCAGCAGTCCCCAGACAGGACGGTATACGCAGTATTTT
TRBD1,TRBJ1-5,TRBV19,.,CASSSDRGFGQPQHF,TGTGCCAGTAGTTCCGACAGGGGGTTCGGTCAGCCCCAGCATTTT
TRBD1,TRBJ1-4,TRBV19,.,CASSSYRDRDEKLFF,TGTGCCAGTAGTAGCTACAGGGACAGGGATGAAAAACTGTTTTTT
TRBD1,TRBJ1-1,TRBV5-1,.,CASSRTGVTEAFF,TGCGCCAGCAGCAGGACAGGGGTCACTGAAGCTTTCTTT
.,TRBJ1-2,TRBV9,.,CASSVGGGNYGYTF,TGTGCCAGCAGCGTAGGCGGCGGAAACTATGGCTACACCTTC
TRBD1,TRBJ1-5,TRBV7-2,.,CASSLGGQTNQPQHF,TGTGCCAGCAGCTTAGGGGGACAGACAAATCAGCCCCAGCATTTT
TRBD1,TRBJ1-1,TRBV7-9,.,CASSLGDRENTEAFF,TGTGCCAGCAGCTTAGGGGACAGGGAGAACACTGAAGCTTTCTTT
TRBD1,TRBJ2-7,TRBV13,.,CASSLTGKAYEQYF,TGTGCCAGCAGCCTGACAGGGAAAGCTTACGAGCAGTACTTC